This TCR beta chain was sequenced in a study of blood T cell repertoires in COVID-19 (dated by TCRdb to about 2020). Looking at the study overall: Collaborator samples came from the United States, Italy and Spain and covered acute and convalescent phases of COVID-19. The prospective study material was composed of cDNA or gDNA derived from T cells, B-cell-depleted T cells, or PBMCs. The dataset comprised deeply sampled blood TCRbeta repertoires from subjects exposed to, actively infected with, or recovered from COVID-19. A freely available public database, intended as a resource for researchers studying the immune response to SARS-CoV-2, is where the repertoires were released. Samples were obtained from the ongoing ImmuneRACE study (first 160 participants) and from some 1,300 subjects provided by 6 global collaborators. Nearly every sample came with metadata listing a de-identified subject ID, COVID-19 status, age in years and sex. Where HLA class I and class II types were available, the types were taken from metadata supplied by the sample provider, not from assay-based typing. Study-wide findings and limitations: The amount of clinical and demographic metadata varied by source and participant and was provided uncurated.

Relative to germline, V is 5 bases shorter and J is 4 bases shorter, with 15 bases between their ends. The CDR3 measures 15 amino acids from cysteine to phenylalanine. CDR3 DNA only is kept here, 45 bases in frame from base 1. Taken from the germline V gene, the CDR1 and CDR2 loops are SGHNT and YENEEA. Turning to this clone: There is no known antigen for this receptor. Within one base of it there is no much larger clone, and no base qualities were kept.

TCRbeta CDR3 regions were amplified from genomic DNA using the immunoSEQ Assay, a bias-controlled multiplex PCR. On the study's bioinformatics: The number of nucleated cells in each sample was estimated from the amplification of reference gene primers within the assay. To quantify the absolute abundance of each unique TCRbeta CDR3 rearrangement, sequence reads were collapsed and filtered. Productive Simpson clonality was computed per sample as the square root of Simpson's diversity index over productive rearrangements. TCRdb took over this immuneACCESS table, retaining in-frame rearrangements with V and J assigned. Such tables are incomplete; in checked studies, under half of the missing clones stem from an unresolved V gene, and the remainder is unexplained. V and J calls and clone size are as listed in that table; D and trimming were resolved from the DNA. Across this sample there are some 150,000 clones, with approximately 84% seen only once. About 8% of the sample goes to the ten largest clones.

A second Seattle source provided samples from volunteer blood donors who had recovered from COVID-19. Each collaborating institution followed its own protocols to collect whole blood in K2EDTA tubes. Collaborator samples were shipped for TCRbeta analysis as frozen whole blood, isolated PBMCs, or DNA extracted from either sample type. Recombination linked TRBV11-3 to TRBJ2-1; TRBD1 is a weak D gene call, 6 bases matching. This sequence was found in a middle-aged man who had recovered from COVID-19. The source material was peripheral blood. The CDR3 corresponds to CASSVGQTTYNEQFF. In nucleotide form, the sequence is TGTGCCAGCAGCGTCGGACAGACAACGTACAATGAGCAGTTCTTC. The CDR3, completed at both ends by the reference TRBV11-3 and TRBJ2-1 genes, gives the full variable domain EAGVVQSPRYKIIEKKQPVAFWCNPISGHNTLYWYLQNLGQGPELLIRYENEEAVDDSQLPKDRFSAERLKGVDSTLKIQPAELGDSAVYLCASSVGQTTYNEQFFGPGTRLTVL.